This T cell receptor (beta chain) was found in a study of blood T cells in healthy people across ages. CDR1 is LGHDT, CDR2 YNNKEL, per germline (reference sequence). The length of the CDR3 is 14 residues. For the second PCR, which ran for about 6 to 11 cycles, a sample-barcoded 5' primer and a J-beta primer mix were used. Every cDNA was tagged by a template-switch adaptor with 12 random nucleotides. One entry per CDR3 protein, called by TCRdb with MiXCR from the 5' RACE reads. This table holds 1.4 million to 1.5 million distinct CDR3 sequences, 42% found once. The genes are TRBV3-1 and TRBJ2-7; D might be TRBD2 (6 bases). The DNA end is more similar to TRBJ2-5, so the J call may be wrong. Sequencing was carried out using blood. The receptor was isolated from a woman between 18 and 29 years old in good health. CDR3 coding DNA: TGTGCCAGCAGCTTCGGGTTGGGGGGAGAGACCCAGTACTTC. Amino acids: CASSFGLGGETQYF.